The 20 T cell receptor beta chains given below trace back to one sample, sequenced in a study of breast tumors, draining lymph nodes, adjacent tissues. Axillary draining lymph nodes of breast cancer patients supplied the node samples. TCRdb used MiXCR to reprocess the multiplex PCR reads, holding one entry per CDR3 protein. This sample has roughly 86,000 distinct CDR3 sequences, with about 20% found just once. The sequenced sample was axillary lymph node tissue. These receptors were taken from a female donor with breast cancer. Some clones in this sample may be carry-over from other donors' samples.

This clonotype was seen ten or more times. The genes are TRBV5-1 and TRBJ2-2, with D unclear. Germline values: CDR1 SGHRS, CDR2 YFSETQ. V was trimmed by 1 base and J by 9 bases, leaving 10 bases between them. There are 13 residues in the CDR3. CDR3 bases: TGCGCCAGCAGCTTGTTAGGGCCCCGGGAGCTGTTTTTT. Its translation: CASSLLGPRELFF.

This clonotype appeared once. A read error is possible here, since a much larger clone lies one base away. V and J are TRBV6-2 or TRBV6-3 and TRBJ2-7; 8 bases match TRBD2. V dropped 6 bases and J dropped 4; count of bases not matched to a gene: 8. Germline values: CDR1 MNHEY, CDR2 SVGEGT. This CDR3 has 14 amino acids. The CDR3 sequence: CASSLREGMYEQYF. Here the CDR3 DNA reads TGTGCCAGCAGCCTACGGGAGGGGATGTACGAGCAGTACTTC.

This clonotype was observed at least ten times. One junction end disagrees with the germline gene, perhaps due to a read error. This chain connects TRBV7-2 to TRBJ2-7; no firm D call. This CDR3 is 11 amino acids long. Germline assignment: CDR1 SGHTA and CDR2 FQGNSA. The CDR3 spells CASSQAYEQYF. CDR3 DNA: TGTGCCAGCAGCCAGGCCTATGAGCAGTACTTC.

This clonotype was picked up many times. This chain links TRBV12-3 or TRBV12-4 with TRBJ2-2; unclear D gene. The CDR3 loop spans 14 amino acids. The V end lost 6 bases, the J end lost 2 bases, and 10 bases lay between the germline ends. The CDR3 is CASRWAGNTGELFF. Written as DNA, the CDR3 is TGTGCCAGCAGGTGGGCCGGTAACACCGGGGAGCTGTTTTTT.

This chain links TRBV27 with TRBJ2-6; D may be TRBD1 or TRBD2 (5 bases each). This CDR3 has 16 amino acids. V was cut by 5 bases and J by 1 base, with 12 bases left in between. Germline CDR1 MNHEY, CDR2 SMNVEV (reference sequence). The CDR3 nucleotides are TGTGCCAGCAGTCCTCGGGGCAGATCTGGGGCCAACGTCCTGACTTTC. It encodes CASSPRGRSGANVLTF.

This clonotype was recorded many times. The chain combines TRBV3-1 with TRBJ2-7; 8 nucleotides line up with TRBD2. In germline, CDR1 is LGHDT, CDR2 YNNKEL (reference sequence). The CDR3 is 14 residues long. With 5 bases clipped from V and 6 bases from J, the junction kept 9 bases outside the gene matches. The CDR3 is CASSEQAGVREQYF. The CDR3, as DNA: TGTGCCAGCAGCGAACAAGCGGGAGTGCGCGAGCAGTACTTC.

This clonotype was observed many times. The genes are TRBV10-3 and TRBJ1-2; maybe TRBD1 (5 bases). In germline, CDR1 is ENHRY, CDR2 SYGVKD. V lost 5 bases and J 3 bases, leaving 13 bases between the germline ends. The CDR3 extends over 14 amino acids. CDR3 in DNA: TGTGCCATCAGTCGGGACGGGGAGGACTATGGCTACACCTTC. This sequence encodes CAISRDGEDYGYTF.

This clonotype has at least ten counts. The chain joins TRBV5-4 to TRBJ2-6, with no clear D. This CDR3 is built from 16 residues. V lost 7 bases, J lost 0 bases, and 14 bases lay in between. CDR1 and CDR2 (germline): SGHNT, YYREEE (reference sequence). Here the CDR3 reads CASAPTMHSGANVLTF. CDR3 nucleotides: TGTGCCAGCGCTCCAACTATGCACTCTGGGGCCAACGTCCTGACTTTC. Together with reference TRBV5-4 and TRBJ2-6, the CDR3 gives the full variable domain: ETGVTQSPTHLIKTRGQQVTLRCSSQSGHNTVSWYQQALGQGPQFIFQYYREEENGRGNFPPRFSGLQFPNYSSELNVNALELDDSALYLCASAPTMHSGANVLTFGAGSRLTVL.

This clonotype was observed at least ten times. The chain recombines TRBV10-3 with TRBJ1-3, with D possibly matching TRBD1 (5 bases). The CDR3 extends over 16 amino acids. Germline V gene lookup returns CDR1 ENHRY and CDR2 SYGVKD. V shed 3 bases and J shed 4 bases, with 16 bases lying between them. The CDR3 region has the DNA TGTGCCATCAGTGATGGTGGGACGTTTGGCGGAAACACCATATATTTT. Amino acids: CAISDGGTFGGNTIYF.

The chain employs TRBV7-6 and TRBJ2-4; 7 positions match TRBD1. The CDR3 sequence is 12 residues long. V trimming: 4 bases; J trimming: 13 bases; junction bases outside the gene matches: 7. CDR1 and CDR2 from the germline V gene are SGHVS and FNYEAQ. CDR3 sequence reads: CASSSWTGQQYF. The DNA of the CDR3 is TGTGCCAGCAGCTCCTGGACAGGTCAACAGTACTTC.

Many counts were recorded for this clonotype. CDR3 bases: TGTGCCAGCAGCTTAGCGTGGCGGGAAGAGCAGTTCTTC. It encodes CASSLAWREEQFF. V and J are TRBV7-2 and TRBJ2-1; D is possibly TRBD2 (6 bases). Germline CDR1 is SGHTA and CDR2 is FQGNSA. This CDR3 comprises 13 residues. Deletions cut 0 bases from V and 10 bases from J, with 10 bases between. Full variable domain (missing parts from reference TRBV7-2 and TRBJ2-1): GAGVSQSPSNKVTEKGKDVELRCDPISGHTALYWYRQSLGQGLEFLIYFQGNSAPDKSGLPSDRFSAERTGGSVSTLTIQRTQQEDSAVYLCASSLAWREEQFFGPGTRLTVL.

This clonotype was recorded many times. The CDR3 sequence is CASSPEGLAGESEQFF. The CDR3 nucleotides read TGTGCCAGCAGCCCAGAGGGACTAGCGGGAGAATCTGAGCAGTTCTTC. The gene calls are TRBV7-9 and TRBJ2-1; TRBD2 matches 14 bases. V was clipped by 5 bases and J by 9 bases; unmatched bases: 9. The CDR3 sequence is 16 residues long. Germline CDR1 is SEHNR and CDR2 is FQNEAQ (reference sequence).

The J gene is TRBJ2-1, the V gene TRBV29-1, with 9 positions matching TRBD1. Looked up from germline, CDR1 is SQVTM and CDR2 is ANQGSEA. Losses at the gene ends were 7 bases for V and 7 bases for J; bases not matched to a gene: 8. The CDR3 is 13 residues long. CDR3 nucleotide sequence: TGCAGCGCGGGACAGGGAGGGTGGAATGAGCAGTTCTTC. It codes for CSAGQGGWNEQFF.

This clonotype was seen many times. V usage is TRBV7-2 and J usage is TRBJ1-2; 9 positions match TRBD1. Per germline, CDR1 SGHTA and CDR2 FQGNSA. Trimming took 1 base from V and 8 from J; bases not matched to a gene: 11. The CDR3 consists of 16 residues. Here the CDR3 reads CASSLDGTGLGVGYTF. The DNA for the CDR3 is TGTGCCAGCAGCTTAGACGGGACAGGGCTAGGAGTCGGCTACACCTTC.

This clonotype has at least ten counts. The V gene is TRBV9, the J gene TRBJ2-5, with TRBD2 identical over 7 bases. The CDR3 runs to 15 residues. The V segment lost 4 bases and the J segment 3 bases; nucleotides outside the gene matches: 9. Germline values: CDR1 SGDLS, CDR2 YYNGEE. The CDR3 reads CASSLRTGTKETQYF. CDR3 bases: TGTGCCAGCAGCCTACGGACCGGGACTAAAGAGACCCAGTACTTC.

This clonotype was observed many times. V is TRBV6-2 or TRBV6-3 and J is TRBJ2-7, with 9 bases that match TRBD1. Trimming removed 6 bases from V and 0 bases from J; junction bases left unmatched: 6. The CDR3 runs to 15 residues. Looked up from germline, CDR1 is MNHEY and CDR2 is SVGEGT. CDR3 nucleotides: TGTGCCAGCAGAACCCGGGACAGGGCCTCCTACGAGCAGTACTTC. As protein: CASRTRDRASYEQYF.

This clonotype has a count of ten or more. The chain couples TRBV7-2 to TRBJ2-1; maybe TRBD2 (6 bases). Germline values: CDR1 SGHTA, CDR2 FQGNSA. CDR3 length: 16 residues. V lost 4 bases and J 0 bases, leaving 13 bases between the germline ends. The chain's CDR3 is CASSSQGGNSYNEQFF. DNA for the CDR3: TGTGCCAGCAGCTCCCAAGGCGGGAACTCCTACAATGAGCAGTTCTTC.

This clonotype has at least ten counts. The chain combines TRBV4-3 with TRBJ1-2, with a tentative D call TRBD1 (5 bases). Between the trimmed V and J ends, which lost 4 bases and 8 bases, there was a span of 23 bases. Germline values: CDR1 LGHNA, CDR2 YSLEER. CDR3 length: 16 residues. The CDR3 bases are TGCGCCAGCAGCCGATCGATCAGGGATCAGTCTAGAGGCTACACCTTC. Translated: CASSRSIRDQSRGYTF.

The chain carries TRBV28 and TRBJ1-5; tentatively, D is TRBD1 (5 bases). V shed 6 bases and J shed 11 bases, with 20 bases lying between them. Germline V CDR1 and CDR2: MDHEN, SYDVKM. This CDR3 contains 14 residues. CDR3 DNA: TGTGCCAGCAGCTCCCAGGGATGGGGCGGGGCCCAGCATTTT. It translates to CASSSQGWGGAQHF.

This clonotype showed up many times. This chain's CDR3 is CASSLGEGVRNEQFF. For the CDR3, the DNA is TGTGCCAGCAGCTTGGGGGAGGGGGTGAGGAATGAGCAGTTCTTC. The chain links TRBV5-5 to TRBJ2-1, with a possible D match to TRBD2 (7 bases). Germline assignment: CDR1 SGHKS and CDR2 YYEKEE (reference sequence). With 0 bases removed from V and 7 bases from J, the gap between germline ends came to 14 bases. The CDR3 has 15 amino acids.